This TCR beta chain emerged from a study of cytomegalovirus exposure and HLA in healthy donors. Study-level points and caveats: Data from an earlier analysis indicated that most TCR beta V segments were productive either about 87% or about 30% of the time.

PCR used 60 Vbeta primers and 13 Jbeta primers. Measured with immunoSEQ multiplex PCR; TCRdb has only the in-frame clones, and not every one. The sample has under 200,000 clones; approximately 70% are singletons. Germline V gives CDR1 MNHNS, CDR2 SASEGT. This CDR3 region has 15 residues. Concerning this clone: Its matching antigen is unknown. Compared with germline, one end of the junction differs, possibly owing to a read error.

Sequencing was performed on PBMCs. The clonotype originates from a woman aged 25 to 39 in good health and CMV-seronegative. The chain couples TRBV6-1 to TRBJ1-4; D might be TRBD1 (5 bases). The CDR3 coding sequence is TGTGTCAGCACCCGCTCAGGGCCGGATAGTGAAAAACTGTTTTTT. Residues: CVSTRSGPDSEKLFF.